A selection of T cell receptor beta chains follows, all from one sample in a study of T cell responses to AZD1222 COVID-19 vaccine. Using immunoSEQ multiplex PCR, the repertoire was profiled, and TCRdb retains in-frame clones only, with some absent. The table includes 80,000 to 130,000 clones, about 87% detected once. The material was peripheral blood, obtained on day 0 of AZD1222 vaccination. The receptors were gathered from an adult in good health. Both conserved end residues are part of each CDR3. The D gene is left open where the match is weak.

j_call	d_call	v_call	cdr3_aa
TRBJ1-2	TRBD1	TRBV9	CASSVERDRGYSGYTF
TRBJ2-5	-	TRBV5-6	CASSDATSRWAEETQYF
TRBJ1-1	-	TRBV6-5	CASTYSGNTEAFF
TRBJ2-5	-	TRBV6-2/TRBV6-3	CASSYFREETQYF
TRBJ1-1	-	TRBV7-9	CASSFIIGRNTEAFF
TRBJ1-2	-	TRBV11-2	CASSRVSGTNYGYTF
TRBJ1-1	-	TRBV30	CAWSRENTEAFF
TRBJ2-6	-	TRBV2	CASSARRLGANVLTF
TRBJ2-3	TRBD1	TRBV18	CASSPGQGVADTQYF
TRBJ2-2	-	TRBV7-9	CASSVDRTGELFF
TRBJ1-1	-	TRBV11-3	CASSPHTGSEAFF
TRBJ2-1	TRBD2	TRBV28	CASSLLAGGNEQFF
TRBJ2-7	-	TRBV15	CATSPPGLRIYEQYF
TRBJ1-5	-	TRBV18	CASSPGKNQPQHF
TRBJ1-4	-	TRBV3-1/TRBV3-2	CASSQVSNEKLFF
TRBJ1-3	-	TRBV3-1/TRBV3-2	CASSQVVARGNTIYF
TRBJ2-1	-	TRBV4-1	CASSQVVGVRNEQFF
TRBJ1-5	TRBD1	TRBV6-1	CASSERDRGNFGGQPQHF
TRBJ2-5	TRBD1	TRBV12-3/TRBV12-4	CASSTDRGETQYF
TRBJ2-1	-	TRBV7-6	CASSLGGGGYNEQFF
TRBJ1-2	-	TRBV24-1	CATSDPGTLLTF
TRBJ1-2	TRBD1	TRBV7-2	CASSAGTGLGGYTF
TRBJ1-2	-	TRBV5-1	CASSPAGGYVYTF
TRBJ2-2	TRBD2	TRBV7-2	CASSLVSSGGMIGELFF
TRBJ1-4	TRBD1	TRBV7-9	CASSLVGDRRNEKLFF
TRBJ1-2	-	TRBV5-1	CASSFGGNRDLGYGYTF
TRBJ1-5	TRBD1	TRBV6-5	CASSSDRGQQPQHF
TRBJ2-5	-	TRBV5-1	CASSAGEPETQYF
TRBJ1-4	-	TRBV29-1	CSVKRAPNEKLFF
TRBJ2-5	-	TRBV2	CASRTGTVQETQYF
TRBJ2-2	-	TRBV9	CASSSRAGTNTGELFF
TRBJ2-1	TRBD2	TRBV10-3	CAISGLADYNEQFF
TRBJ1-5	-	TRBV19	CASRERGFNQPQHF
TRBJ2-7	TRBD2	TRBV19	CASSMGSGGTYEQYF
TRBJ2-3	TRBD1	TRBV28	CASSWAGQGFSTDTQYF
TRBJ1-1	-	TRBV15	CATSRDGGNTEAFF
TRBJ2-2	-	TRBV5-1	CASSLEAARNTGELFF
TRBJ1-4	TRBD1	TRBV6-6	CASSYGDRGPNEKLFF
TRBJ1-2	TRBD1	TRBV3-1/TRBV3-2	CASSLGQGLYGYTF
TRBJ2-2	-	TRBV5-1	CASSPSGRDQLFF
TRBJ1-1	TRBD1	TRBV6-6	CASRPTGGPAFF
TRBJ1-5	-	TRBV7-2	CASSFYSNQPQHF
TRBJ2-7	TRBD2	TRBV4-2	CASSQLRRGASDEQYF
TRBJ2-2	-	TRBV7-2	CASSHWGSGELFF
TRBJ2-7	TRBD1	TRBV6-5	CASREDRDYEQYF
TRBJ2-3	-	TRBV5-1	CASSRVSKPEDTQYF